The clone carrying this TCR beta chain was recorded a few times. The CDR3 contains 15 residues. V lost 7 bases, J lost 9 bases, and 19 bases lay in between. Germline CDR1 is SGHTA and CDR2 is FQGNSA. The data were obtained in a study of neurological immune-mediated disorders. TCRdb fed the 5' RACE reads into MiXCR, producing one record per CDR3 protein. The profile shows 87,000 or so distinct CDR3 sequences, 3.5% of them singletons. The clonotype comes from a woman aged 18-35 years with multiple sclerosis. This chain connects TRBV7-2 to TRBJ1-6, with a tentative D call TRBD1 (5 bases). The sample comprised PBMCs. The CDR3 sequence: CASTYAGGRGSPLHF. The CDR3 DNA reads TGTGCCAGCACCTACGCCGGGGGGAGAGGTTCACCCCTCCACTTT.